Below, 3 T cell receptor beta chains from the same sample are listed, as sequenced in a study of cytomegalovirus exposure and HLA in healthy donors. Primers included in the PCR were 60 Vbeta and 13 Jbeta primers. Clones were read by immunoSEQ multiplex PCR, and TCRdb kept only the in-frame ones, dropping some. Seen here are approximately 97,000 clones, around 81% observed once, and the top ten hold around 4.2%. Material: PBMCs. These receptor sequences come from a woman aged 70 to 79 in good health and CMV-seropositive.

V usage is TRBV5-1 and J usage is TRBJ2-1, with 7 bases fitting TRBD1. The germline V gene has CDR1 SGHRS and CDR2 YFSETQ. The CDR3 runs to 14 residues. Trimming at V came to 4 bases and at J to 4 bases, leaving 5 bases not matched to a gene. CDR3 region: CASSGTEMYNEQFF. The CDR3 coding sequence is TGCGCCAGCAGCGGGACAGAGATGTACAATGAGCAGTTCTTC.

The chain's CDR3 is CASSLVGWRTSSYNEQFF. DNA of the CDR3: TGTGCCAGCAGCTTAGTTGGTTGGCGGACTAGCAGCTACAATGAGCAGTTCTTC. This chain uses TRBV7-6 with TRBJ2-1, with TRBD2 matching over 8 bases. There are 18 residues in the CDR3. With 1 base clipped from V and 3 bases from J, the junction kept 11 bases outside the gene matches. CDR1 is SGHVS and CDR2 is FNYEAQ in the germline V gene.

This clone has a single count. J is TRBJ2-5 and V is TRBV28; 9 nucleotides align to TRBD2. The CDR3 sequence is 12 residues long. The V gene end was trimmed by 6 bases and the J gene end by 4 bases; junction bases not matched to a gene: 0. Germline V gene data show CDR1 as MDHEN and CDR2 as SYDVKM. Here the CDR3 reads CASRGLAETQYF. DNA of the CDR3: TGTGCCAGCAGGGGACTAGCAGAGACCCAGTACTTC. Supplemented by reference TRBV28 and TRBJ2-5, the full variable domain reads DVKVTQSSRYLVKRTGEKVFLECVQDMDHENMFWYRQDPGLGLRLIYFSYDVKMKEKGDIPEGYSVSREKKERFSLILESASTNQTSMYLCASRGLAETQYFGPGTRLLVL.